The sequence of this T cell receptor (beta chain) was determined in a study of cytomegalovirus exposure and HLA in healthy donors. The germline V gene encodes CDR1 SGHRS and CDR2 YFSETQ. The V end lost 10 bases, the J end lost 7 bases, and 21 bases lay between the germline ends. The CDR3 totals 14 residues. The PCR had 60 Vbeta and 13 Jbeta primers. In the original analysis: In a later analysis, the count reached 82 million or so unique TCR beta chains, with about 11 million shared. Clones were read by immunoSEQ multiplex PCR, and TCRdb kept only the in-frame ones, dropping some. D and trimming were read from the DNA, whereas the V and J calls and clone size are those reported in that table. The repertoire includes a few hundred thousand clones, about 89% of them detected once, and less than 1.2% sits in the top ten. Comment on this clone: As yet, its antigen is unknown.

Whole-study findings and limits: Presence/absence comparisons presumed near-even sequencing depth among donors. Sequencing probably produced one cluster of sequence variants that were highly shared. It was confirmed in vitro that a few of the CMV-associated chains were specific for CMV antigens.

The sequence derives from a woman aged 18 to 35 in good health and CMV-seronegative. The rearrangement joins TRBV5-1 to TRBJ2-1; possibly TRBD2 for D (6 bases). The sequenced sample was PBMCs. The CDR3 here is CASQPGRSVNEQFF. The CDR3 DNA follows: TGCGCCTCACAGCCGGGGAGGTCAGTGAATGAGCAGTTCTTC.